The 31 T cell receptor beta chains given below trace back to one sample, sequenced in a study of beta chain features in type 1 diabetes. Isolated RNA was reverse transcribed in full, so expressed TCRB transcripts were sequenced. Profiled with immunoSEQ multiplex PCR; TCRdb holds only in-frame clones, not every one. The sample yields about 230,000 clones, roughly 9.6% seen once. The material sequenced was naive CD4+ T cells from blood. These receptors came from a woman between 18 and 30 years old in good health.

This clone was counted only a few times. The chain recombines TRBV5-1 with TRBJ2-1; possibly TRBD2 for D (6 bases). The CDR3 spans 16 residues. Trimming stripped 4 bases from V and 5 bases from J, with 19 bases between. The V gene's germline CDR1 is SGHRS and CDR2 YFSETQ. The CDR3: CASSPGVLGFNNEQFF. As DNA, the CDR3 is TGCGCCAGCAGCCCGGGGGTCCTAGGGTTCAACAATGAGCAGTTCTTC.

J is TRBJ2-3 and V is TRBV5-1; TRBD2 aligns across 7 bases. This CDR3 comprises 13 residues. V was clipped by 6 bases and J by 2 bases; unmatched bases: 3. Per the germline V gene, CDR1 is SGHRS and CDR2 is YFSETQ. The CDR3 nucleotides are TGCGCCAGCAAGCGGGACTACACAGATACGCAGTATTTT. It encodes CASKRDYTDTQYF.

CDR3 nucleotide sequence: TGTGCCAGCAGCTTAAGACGTGGACTTCTTATTAACACCGGGGAGCTGTTTTTT. Its translation is CASSLRRGLLINTGELFF. This chain links TRBV7-9 with TRBJ2-2; D perhaps matches TRBD2 (5 bases). Trimming pared 2 bases from V and 2 bases from J, leaving 18 bases between. Germline CDR1 and CDR2: SEHNR and FQNEAQ (reference sequence). This CDR3 has 18 residues.

This clone appeared a few times. This sequence joins TRBV2 and TRBJ1-1; weak D call: TRBD1 (5 bases). The CDR3 runs 14 residues. Trimming cost V 6 bases and J 1 base, with 12 bases left between them. Germline-derived CDR1 and CDR2 are SNHLY and FYNNEI. The CDR3 reads CASSYRLGNTEAFF. The CDR3 DNA reads as TGTGCCAGCAGCTACAGGCTGGGGAACACTGAAGCTTTCTTT.

There are a few counts of this clone. The rearrangement uses TRBV2 and TRBJ2-1; 8 bases line up with TRBD2. J lost 8 bases, V lost 4 bases, and 10 bases had no gene match. Germline lookup yields CDR1 SNHLY and CDR2 FYNNEI. CDR3 size: 15 residues. The CDR3 region has the DNA TGTGCCAGCAGTGCCTTGGGACTAGGAGAGGATGAGCAGTTCTTC. Translation: CASSALGLGEDEQFF.

The CDR3 protein is CASSLSLGQAATGELFF. The DNA for the CDR3 is TGTGCCAGCAGCTTATCTCTTGGACAGGCGGCCACCGGGGAGCTGTTTTTT. V and J are TRBV7-2 and TRBJ2-2; TRBD1 aligns across 7 bases. The germline V gene encodes CDR1 SGHTA and CDR2 FQGNSA. Trimming at V came to 2 bases and at J to 4 bases, leaving 10 bases not matched to a gene. The CDR3 extends over 17 amino acids.

This clone was observed a few times. This rearrangement joins TRBV5-8 to TRBJ2-1; unclear D gene. The germline V gene has CDR1 SGHTS and CDR2 YDEGEE. The CDR3 length is 14 residues. V lost 2 bases and J lost 0, with 6 bases in between. CDR3 sequence: CASSLRSSYNEQFF. The CDR3 bases are TGTGCCAGCAGCTTACGGAGCTCCTACAATGAGCAGTTCTTC.

The chain employs TRBV27 and TRBJ2-5; D is perhaps TRBD2 (5 bases). The V end was cut by 5 bases, the J end by 4 bases, with 17 bases between. The CDR3 length is 15 residues. CDR1 is MNHEY, CDR2 SMNVEV, per germline (reference sequence). The CDR3 here is CASSPLKRLGETQYF. The CDR3 nucleotides are TGTGCCAGCAGTCCCCTAAAGCGGCTCGGAGAGACCCAGTACTTC.

This clone was counted between two and nine times. The chain has TRBV6-6 and TRBJ2-7, with a weak D call TRBD1 (6 bases). CDR1 is MNHNY, CDR2 SVGAGI, per germline (reference sequence). Trimming took 4 bases from V and 1 from J, leaving 14 bases between them. CDR3 length: 15 residues. CDR3 region: CASSSTGLSSYEQYF. As DNA, the CDR3 is TGTGCCAGCAGTTCAACAGGGCTATCGTCCTACGAGCAGTACTTC.

This chain links TRBV6-1 with TRBJ2-7; maybe TRBD2 (6 bases). CDR3 length equals 14 residues. V lost 10 bases and J lost 6, with 22 bases in between. CDR1 and CDR2 (germline): MNHNS, SASEGT. CDR3 loop: CATNPSGAGGEQYF. The CDR3 DNA reads as TGTGCCACCAACCCCAGTGGGGCCGGGGGCGAGCAGTACTTC.

This rearrangement joins TRBV20-1 to TRBJ2-1; 8 positions agree with TRBD2. Germline V gene lookup returns CDR1 DFQATT and CDR2 SNEGSKA (reference sequence). V lost 7 bases and J lost 8; bases outside the gene matches: 4. This CDR3 has 11 amino acids. This chain's CDR3 is CSVVREDEQFF. The CDR3 DNA sequence: TGCAGTGTAGTGCGGGAGGATGAGCAGTTCTTC.

This chain links TRBV5-1 with TRBJ1-2, with 7 bases aligning to TRBD1. There are 15 residues in the CDR3. Trimming took 4 bases from V and 9 from J; bases not matched to a gene: 15. Germline V gene lookup returns CDR1 SGHRS and CDR2 YFSETQ. The CDR3 nucleotides read TGCGCCAGCAGCCCTCCGGGACAGTTGTTTGAACGCTACACCTTC. Translation gives CASSPPGQLFERYTF.

This clone was counted only a few times. The J gene is TRBJ2-3, the V gene TRBV7-6; 9 bases map to TRBD2. CDR3 length: 19 amino acids. Germline V gene data show CDR1 as SGHVS and CDR2 as FNYEAQ. J lost 1 base, V lost 6 bases, and 17 bases had no gene match. CDR3: CASSQTPAATSGRTDTQYF. CDR3 coding DNA: TGTGCCAGCAGTCAAACACCTGCCGCGACTAGCGGTCGCACAGATACGCAGTATTTT.

This clone was found a few times. The V gene is TRBV2, the J gene TRBJ1-1; maybe TRBD1 (6 bases). This CDR3 has 14 amino acids. Trimming shortened V by 6 bases and J by 2 bases, and 13 bases separated the two germline ends. The V gene's germline CDR1 is SNHLY and CDR2 FYNNEI. In nucleotides, the CDR3 is TGTGCCAGCAGCCCGACAGGTGTTAACACTGAAGCTTTCTTT. It specifies CASSPTGVNTEAFF.

This clone was seen only a few times. The CDR3 loop is CASSPRQGSRYEQYF. CDR3 DNA sequence: TGTGCCAGCTCACCCCGACAGGGCTCTAGGTACGAGCAGTACTTC. The chain uses TRBV18 and TRBJ2-7, with 7 bases matching TRBD1. This CDR3 has 15 amino acids. V lost 3 bases, J lost 4 bases, and 9 bases stayed unmatched. Per germline, CDR1 KGHSH and CDR2 LQKENI.

The table lists this clone with a few counts. The V and J genes are TRBV5-1 and TRBJ2-5, with TRBD1 identical over 8 bases. The ends lost 4 bases at V and 0 bases at J; junction bases unmatched: 8. Germline CDR1 is SGHRS and CDR2 is YFSETQ. There are 16 residues in the CDR3. The CDR3 DNA follows: TGCGCCAGCAGCACCGGACAGGGAATGTACCAAGAGACCCAGTACTTC. Protein: CASSTGQGMYQETQYF.

The rearrangement joins TRBV9 to TRBJ2-3; D gene uncertain. From germline, CDR1 is SGDLS and CDR2 YYNGEE. Trimming pared 0 bases from V and 0 bases from J, leaving 5 bases between. The CDR3 is 14 amino acids. DNA for the CDR3: TGTGCCAGCAGCGTAGAGAGTAGCACAGATACGCAGTATTTT. This gives the protein CASSVESSTDTQYF. The variable domain in full, with the rest retrieved from reference TRBV9 and TRBJ2-3, is DSGVTQTPKHLITATGQRVTLRCSPRSGDLSVYWYQQSLDQGLQFLIQYYNGEERAKGNILERFSAQQFPDLHSELNLSSLELGDSALYFCASSVESSTDTQYFGPGTRLTVL.

This chain links TRBV30 with TRBJ1-4; the D gene is possibly TRBD1 (5 bases). Germline assignment: CDR1 GTSNPN and CDR2 SVGIG (reference sequence). Trimming removed 3 bases at V and 8 bases at J, with 22 bases between. This CDR3 region has 16 residues. The CDR3 loop reads CAWRAYGGRGGEKLFF. The CDR3 DNA follows: TGTGCCTGGAGAGCCTATGGCGGTCGGGGGGGAGAAAAACTGTTTTTT. Full variable domain (outside the CDR3, taken from reference TRBV30 and TRBJ1-4): SQTIHQWPATLVQPVGSPLSLECTVEGTSNPNLYWYRQAAGRGLQLLFYSVGIGQISSEVPQNLSASRPQDRQFILSSKKLLLSDSGFYLCAWRAYGGRGGEKLFFGSGTQLSVL.

This sequence joins TRBV6-6 and TRBJ2-5; tentatively, D is TRBD2 (6 bases). The CDR3 length is 15 residues. Per the germline V gene, CDR1 is MNHNY and CDR2 is SVGAGI (reference sequence). With 2 bases removed from V and 3 bases from J, the gap between germline ends came to 13 bases. CDR3 in amino acids: CASSYRPGEEETQYF. The CDR3 coding sequence is TGTGCCAGCAGTTACCGACCCGGGGAGGAAGAGACCCAGTACTTC.

V and J are TRBV19 and TRBJ1-5; 11 bases match TRBD1. The CDR3 extends over 13 amino acids. CDR1 and CDR2 (germline): LNHDA, SQIVND (reference sequence). With V trimmed by 9 bases and J by 8 bases, 6 bases remained unmatched. CDR3 loop: CASRDRGWEPQHF. The CDR3 DNA follows: TGTGCCAGCAGGGACAGGGGGTGGGAGCCCCAGCATTTT.

This chain links TRBV6-5 with TRBJ2-1; 8 bases align to TRBD2. V was pared by 6 bases and J by 9 bases, with 13 bases of the junction left unmatched. The CDR3 loop spans 15 amino acids. Germline CDR1 reads MNHEY; CDR2 reads SVGAGI. CDR3 sequence reads: CASSFSGSRQIEQFF. In nucleotides, the CDR3 is TGTGCCAGCAGCTTCAGCGGGAGCCGCCAAATTGAGCAGTTCTTC.

The chain couples TRBV5-1 to TRBJ1-1, with D hard to call. In germline, CDR1 is SGHRS, CDR2 YFSETQ. The CDR3 runs 13 residues. V lost 5 bases to trimming and J lost 6 bases, with 14 bases between them. For the CDR3, the DNA is TGCGCCAGCAGTCCGCACGAGAGTGCTGAAGCTTTCTTT. Amino acid sequence: CASSPHESAEAFF.

This clone was detected only a few times. The rearrangement joins TRBV29-1 to TRBJ2-5; 12 positions match TRBD2. The CDR3 runs 14 residues. Germline V gene lookup returns CDR1 SQVTM and CDR2 ANQGSEA. V was pared by 6 bases and J by 1 base, with 3 bases of the junction left unmatched. The DNA for the CDR3 is TGCAGCGTCAAACTAGCGGGGGGCCAAGAGACCCAGTACTTC. Translation gives CSVKLAGGQETQYF.

The chain combines TRBV6-5 with TRBJ2-7, with D perhaps matching TRBD1 (6 bases). Germline V CDR1 and CDR2: MNHEY, SVGAGI. The germline V and J ends were trimmed by 6 bases and 1 base, with 10 bases remaining between them. The CDR3 covers 13 residues. DNA of the CDR3: TGTGCCAGCAGCCCAGGACAGTCCTACGAGCAGTACTTC. Translating gives CASSPGQSYEQYF.

This chain links TRBV5-4 with TRBJ2-3; tentatively, D is TRBD2 (6 bases). The CDR3 is 15 amino acids. V dropped 4 bases and J dropped 1 base, with 13 bases sitting between them. The germline gives CDR1 SGHNT, CDR2 YYREEE (reference sequence). CDR3 sequence: CASSGSGGGTDTQYF. The CDR3 DNA is TGTGCCAGCAGCGGATCCGGGGGAGGCACAGATACGCAGTATTTT.

In this sample, this clone turned up a few times. The chain links TRBV6-5 to TRBJ1-4, with D perhaps TRBD1 (6 bases). The CDR3 consists of 16 residues. V lost 2 bases and J lost 7, with 17 bases in between. Germline values: CDR1 MNHEY, CDR2 SVGAGI. CDR3 coding DNA: TGTGCCAGCAGTTACCTCCGCGGGGGCCAGGGTGAAAAACTGTTTTTT. It codes for CASSYLRGGQGEKLFF.

This clone showed up just a few times. The J gene is TRBJ2-1, the V gene TRBV9; 8 bases are a match to TRBD1. This CDR3 is 16 amino acids long. Per germline, CDR1 SGDLS and CDR2 YYNGEE. After removal of 3 bases from V and 6 bases from J, the junction contained 11 bases not matched to a gene. The CDR3 here is CASSDFQGARGNEQFF. CDR3 nucleotide sequence: TGTGCCAGCAGCGATTTCCAGGGGGCGCGGGGCAATGAGCAGTTCTTC.

This sequence joins TRBV19 and TRBJ2-1, with 8 bases fitting TRBD2. Germline V gene data show CDR1 as LNHDA and CDR2 as SQIVND (reference sequence). There are 17 residues in the CDR3. Unmatched junction bases numbered 9, after V lost 5 bases and J lost 0 bases. The CDR3 coding sequence is TGTGCCAGTAGTCCCTTCGGTAGCGGGGTCTCCTACAATGAGCAGTTCTTC. The encoded protein is CASSPFGSGVSYNEQFF.

The chain has TRBV7-2 and TRBJ1-1; no clear D. Trimming left V 2 bases short and J 1 base short, with 5 bases between. This CDR3 is 13 amino acids long. Germline CDR1 and CDR2: SGHTA and FQGNSA. The DNA for the CDR3 is TGTGCCAGCAGCTTATCCAGGAACACTGAAGCTTTCTTT. The encoded protein is CASSLSRNTEAFF.

This chain uses TRBV30 with TRBJ1-2; TRBD1 might be the D (5 bases). The V and J ends lost 1 base and 3 bases respectively, with 9 bases between them. Germline values: CDR1 GTSNPN, CDR2 SVGIG (reference sequence). CDR3 length: 13 residues. CDR3 sequence reads: CAWSAARDYGYTF. The CDR3 nucleotides read TGTGCCTGGAGTGCCGCCAGGGACTATGGCTACACCTTC. Full variable domain (rest looked up from reference TRBV30 and TRBJ1-2): SQTIHQWPATLVQPVGSPLSLECTVEGTSNPNLYWYRQAAGRGLQLLFYSVGIGQISSEVPQNLSASRPQDRQFILSSKKLLLSDSGFYLCAWSAARDYGYTFGSGTRLTVV.

This clone has a handful of counts. This sequence joins TRBV5-1 and TRBJ2-5; 12 bases map to TRBD2. V lost 2 bases to trimming and J lost 2 bases; unmatched junction nucleotides: 1. Per germline, CDR1 SGHRS and CDR2 YFSETQ. This CDR3 spans 15 amino acids. The CDR3: CASSFGTSGQETQYF. DNA for the CDR3: TGCGCCAGCAGCTTCGGGACTAGCGGGCAAGAGACCCAGTACTTC.